This entry lists 19 T cell receptor beta chains sequenced from one sample in a study of cytomegalovirus exposure and HLA in healthy donors. 13 Jbeta primers and 60 Vbeta primers were used for the PCR. Assay used: immunoSEQ multiplex PCR; TCRdb lists only in-frame clones, some missing. The table records approximately 89,000 clones, around 76% of them present only once. Material: PBMCs. The receptor source for this set is a man between 25 and 39 years old in good health and CMV-seropositive.

This rearrangement joins TRBV7-9 to TRBJ2-3; possible D gene TRBD2, 5 bases. This CDR3 region has 17 residues. Trimming cost V 1 base and J 0 bases, with 14 bases left between them. In germline, CDR1 is SEHNR, CDR2 FQNEAQ (reference sequence). The CDR3 DNA is TGTGCCAGCAGCTTAGTCGGGGTTAGCGAAAGCACAGATACGCAGTATTTT. Protein sequence: CASSLVGVSESTDTQYF.

The J gene is TRBJ2-5, the V gene TRBV7-3; the D gene is possibly TRBD2 (5 bases). CDR1 is SGHTA, CDR2 FQGTGA, per germline. This CDR3 spans 15 amino acids. Trimming took off 0 bases at V and 5 bases at J, with 13 bases between the two ends. Here the CDR3 reads CASSLTFGPGETQYF. CDR3 DNA: TGTGCCAGCAGCTTAACGTTCGGGCCGGGGGAGACCCAGTACTTC.

This chain uses TRBV2 with TRBJ1-2; maybe TRBD1 (5 bases). The CDR3 covers 15 residues. CDR1 and CDR2 from the germline V gene are SNHLY and FYNNEI. V gave up 3 bases and J gave up 8 bases, with 19 bases separating them. This CDR3 reads CASSDKGRLAYGYTF. The CDR3 coding sequence is TGTGCCAGCAGTGATAAGGGGCGCTTAGCTTACGGCTACACCTTC.

This clone was counted many times. This chain connects TRBV28 to TRBJ1-1; TRBD1 aligns across 7 bases. V was clipped by 8 bases and J by 3 bases; unmatched bases: 6. This CDR3 contains 13 residues. Germline values: CDR1 MDHEN, CDR2 SYDVKM. CDR3: CASGTGVHTEAFF. The CDR3 coding sequence is TGTGCCAGCGGTACAGGGGTGCACACTGAAGCTTTCTTT.

J is TRBJ1-4 and V is TRBV5-1; 9 bases line up with TRBD1. The CDR3 length is 14 residues. With 3 bases clipped from V and 5 bases from J, the junction kept 2 bases outside the gene matches. Germline values: CDR1 SGHRS, CDR2 YFSETQ. The CDR3 spells CASSSGQGNEKLFF. The CDR3 DNA sequence: TGCGCCAGCAGCTCGGGACAGGGCAATGAAAAACTGTTTTTT.

V usage is TRBV6-5 and J usage is TRBJ2-6; D remains unclear. The germline gives CDR1 MNHEY, CDR2 SVGAGI. Trimming cost V 2 bases and J 1 base, with 3 bases left between them. The CDR3 runs to 14 residues. The CDR3 reads CASSYQSGANVLTF. DNA of the CDR3: TGTGCCAGCAGTTACCAATCTGGGGCCAACGTCCTGACTTTC.

This clone showed up many times. The chain links TRBV29-1 to TRBJ2-2; tentatively, D is TRBD1 (5 bases). This CDR3 is built from 15 residues. The V gene lost 2 bases and the J gene lost 0 bases, with 10 bases spanning the gap. From germline, CDR1 is SQVTM and CDR2 ANQGSEA. In DNA form, the CDR3 reads TGCAGCGTTGAACAGGGCGGAGCGAACACCGGGGAGCTGTTTTTT. Residues: CSVEQGGANTGELFF.

The V and J genes are TRBV5-6 and TRBJ2-3; 10 bases fit TRBD1. CDR1 and CDR2 from the germline V gene are SGHDT and YYEEEE. V gave up 0 bases and J gave up 1 base; unmatched junction bases: 5. CDR3 size: 17 residues. The CDR3 DNA reads as TGTGCCAGCAGCTTGGCGGCCGGGACAGGGGGCACAGATACGCAGTATTTT. Translation gives CASSLAAGTGGTDTQYF. Combining the CDR3 with reference TRBV5-6 and TRBJ2-3 gives the whole variable domain DAGVTQSPTHLIKTRGQQVTLRCSPKSGHDTVSWYQQALGQGPQFIFQYYEEEERQRGNFPDRFSGHQFPNYSSELNVNALLLGDSALYLCASSLAAGTGGTDTQYFGPGTRLTVL.

The rearrangement uses TRBV6-1 and TRBJ2-2, with D uncertain. Looked up from germline, CDR1 is MNHNS and CDR2 is SASEGT. The CDR3 has 14 residues. Between the trimmed V and J ends, which lost 7 bases and 5 bases, there was a span of 14 bases. The CDR3 nucleotides read TGTGCCAGCACCCCCCAGCGTTCTACCGGGGAGCTGTTTTTT. Protein sequence: CASTPQRSTGELFF.

Concerning this clone itself: In the same sample, other DNA sequences code for this CDR3. This chain joins TRBV7-9 and TRBJ1-6; D not certain. CDR1 SEHNR and CDR2 FQNEAQ come from the germline V gene (reference sequence). The CDR3 loop spans 13 amino acids. The germline V and J ends were trimmed by 4 bases and 7 bases, with 8 bases remaining between them. As DNA, the CDR3 is TGTGCCAGCAGCTCTCCCTTGAATTCACCCCTCCACTTT. This sequence encodes CASSSPLNSPLHF.

This clone was seen once. The V call is TRBV6-4, the J call TRBJ2-3; a possible D gene is TRBD2 (5 bases). Germline V gene data show CDR1 as MRHNA and CDR2 as SNTAGT. The CDR3 loop spans 13 amino acids. The germline V and J ends were trimmed by 6 bases and 6 bases, with 13 bases remaining between them. The CDR3 reads CASSTTSRDTQYF. The CDR3 DNA follows: TGTGCCAGCAGCACAACTAGTAGGGATACGCAGTATTTT.

The J gene is TRBJ2-2, the V gene TRBV7-2; D perhaps matches TRBD2 (5 bases). The length of the CDR3 is 13 residues. Germline CDR1 and CDR2: SGHTA and FQGNSA. The V and J ends lost 8 bases and 6 bases respectively, with 13 bases between them. CDR3 coding DNA: TGTGCCAGCCACCCCAGGCGGGCCGGGGAGCTGTTTTTT. Translation: CASHPRRAGELFF.

Only a few counts were recorded for this clone. This rearrangement joins TRBV7-6 to TRBJ1-5; 7 nucleotides match TRBD1. The CDR3 length is 14 residues. The J segment lost 2 bases and the V segment lost 4 bases, leaving 2 bases of the junction unmatched. Germline V gene lookup returns CDR1 SGHVS and CDR2 FNYEAQ. The CDR3 DNA sequence: TGTGCCAGCAGCTCAGACAGGGGCAATCAGCCCCAGCATTTT. It specifies CASSSDRGNQPQHF.

This sequence joins TRBV5-4 and TRBJ1-2; 9 nucleotides match TRBD1. The CDR3 totals 16 residues. Trimming removed 3 bases from V and 4 bases from J; junction bases left unmatched: 10. Germline assignment: CDR1 SGHNT and CDR2 YYREEE (reference sequence). The CDR3 reads CASSSGQDRGSYGYTF. CDR3 nucleotides: TGTGCCAGCAGCTCGGGACAGGACAGGGGATCCTATGGCTACACCTTC.

The J gene is TRBJ1-2, the V gene TRBV19, with 7 bases identical to TRBD1. The CDR3 has 15 residues. In germline, CDR1 is LNHDA, CDR2 SQIVND (reference sequence). Trimming cost V 6 bases and J 1 base; bases outside gene matches: 8. The CDR3 DNA reads as TGTGCCAGTAGCCCCTCGACAGGGAATAACTATGGCTACACCTTC. It encodes CASSPSTGNNYGYTF. The whole variable domain, remainder taken from reference TRBV19 and TRBJ1-2, is DGGITQSPKYLFRKEGQNVTLSCEQNLNHDAMYWYRQDPGQGLRLIYYSQIVNDFQKGDIAEGYSVSREKKESFPLTVTSAQKNPTAFYLCASSPSTGNNYGYTFGSGTRLTVV.

CDR3: CSVGGPDEQYF. The CDR3 bases are TGCAGCGTTGGGGGGCCGGACGAGCAGTACTTC. The V call is TRBV29-1, the J call TRBJ2-5; D is perhaps TRBD1 (6 bases). Gene TRBJ2-7 matches the end of the DNA better, so the J call may be wrong. The CDR3 totals 11 residues. Germline V gene data show CDR1 as SQVTM and CDR2 as ANQGSEA.

The V and J genes are TRBV7-9 and TRBJ2-1; 8 bases are shared with TRBD2. The CDR3 has 14 amino acids. The V and J ends lost 4 bases and 9 bases, in that order; junction bases with no gene match: 8. Germline lookup yields CDR1 SEHNR and CDR2 FQNEAQ (reference sequence). The CDR3 is CASSSGLAPSEQFF. The CDR3 DNA is TGTGCCAGCAGCTCCGGACTAGCACCTAGTGAGCAGTTCTTC.

In this sample, this clone turned up a few times. The chain joins TRBV6-6 to TRBJ2-1, with TRBD2 matching 7 bases. The CDR3 runs 15 residues. The J segment lost 6 bases and the V segment lost 8 bases, leaving 13 bases of the junction unmatched. CDR1 is MNHNY, CDR2 SVGAGI, per germline (reference sequence). Written as DNA, the CDR3 is TGTGCCAGCGGCTTGCCTAGCGGAGATCGCAATGAGCAGTTCTTC. Amino acids: CASGLPSGDRNEQFF.

The rearrangement links TRBV7-9 to TRBJ1-1; possible D gene TRBD1, 5 bases. The V end lost 4 bases, the J end lost 5 bases, and 20 bases lay between the germline ends. The CDR3 length is 16 residues. The germline V gene has CDR1 SEHNR and CDR2 FQNEAQ (reference sequence). CDR3: CASSSTKTERWTEAFF. CDR3 DNA sequence: TGTGCCAGCAGCTCGACCAAGACAGAAAGATGGACTGAAGCTTTCTTT.